Reported below is one T cell receptor (beta chain). No antigen is known for it. Per-nucleotide qualities are absent, and no much larger clonotype sits a single base away. The data originate from a study of shared clonotypes between healthy human individuals (dated by TCRdb to the early 2020s). Background for the entire study: Three men and a couple of women, aged 18 to 49 years, made up the cohort. For each donor, three plates each were used for CD4 naive and CD4 memory, two plates were used for CD8 naive, and one plate was used for CD8 memory. Blood TCR repertoires of about 5 healthy adults were deeply sequenced to estimate repertoire size and the extent of clonotype sharing between individuals. Different laboratories and diverse techniques were used to prepare libraries and sequence TCR repertoires, to increase sequencing depth and limit assay-specific biases. Each donor's leukapheresis produced roughly between about 0.9 and 9.5 billion PBMCs. The study at large found these results: Naive subsets generally had larger estimated clonotype richness than memory subsets. Only blood was sampled, and tissue TCR repertoires likely differ from those in blood. Clonotypes shared by all four sorted-subset donors showed higher generation probabilities than non-shared clonotypes. Because the study included a small number of donors, the genetic and exposure-history diversity represented was limited. Pairwise subsampling indicated that sequencing depth was expected to affect the degree of clonotype sharing among donors. When several donors were compared, the shared fraction of clonotypes was 5% to 6.5% for naive CD4, roughly 3.4% for naive CD8, 2% to 2.5% for memory CD4, and approximately 0.4% for memory CD8. Incomplete sequencing was indicated by rarefaction of sorted-subset datasets, despite the large sequencing depth.

TCR CDR3 regions were amplified from genomic DNA by multiplex PCR using the deep immunoSEQ assay. Extracted genomic DNA from each cell subset was spread evenly across all wells of several immunoSEQ 96-well plates, with each plate serving as a replicate. Each replicate PCR for sorted subsets received around 210 ng genomic DNA, equal to about 30,000 T cell genomes. The purified libraries were quantified using a Qubit 3.0 fluorometer, sized with a Bioanalyzer 2100, and then quantified again using the KAPA Library Quantification kit. Every immunoSEQ 96-well plate was sequenced on a separate single-read 150-cycle Illumina NextSeq 550 flow cell. The source study handled its data this way. The immunoSEQ output contained only junctional sequences without quality scores, so filtering could not match that applied to full-length reads. To assign V/J genes and CDR3, sequences were annotated against IMGT germline references using PyIR, a Python wrapper for IgBLAST v1.9. Any read was removed if the V/J assignment was weak (E-value above 1e-6), the CDR3 was missing, or the read contained stop codons, out-of-frame junctions, or ambiguous translated residues. A V3J clonotype was defined by an identical inferred V gene, J gene, and CDR3 amino acid sequence. Percentage overlap between repertoires was calculated by dividing the number of shared unique clonotypes by the size of the smaller repertoire. Richness of each repertoire was evaluated using RTK rarefaction, the Chao1 estimator, and Recon v2.1 estimates of unobserved clonotypes. Generation probabilities were computed with OLGA for all TCRbeta clonotypes obtained by the gDNA method from four donors. TCRdb provides this immuneACCESS table in a form limited to in-frame rearrangements. Some clones are lacking; in checked studies, under half of them reflect an unresolved V gene, and why the rest are absent is not known. That table gives V, J and clone size, and the DNA gave D and trimming. In all, the sample holds about 2.3 million clones, and under 95% of those were seen once. Approximately 0.39% of the sample rests with the top ten.

The germline V gene (reference sequence) yields MNHEY for CDR1 and SMNVEV for CDR2. The V end gives up 4 bases and the J end 5 bases, leaving 12 bases in the junction not matched to a gene. Reading from cysteine to phenylalanine, the CDR3 counts 16 amino acids. Solely the CDR3 DNA is kept, with 48 bases framed from the first base. Donors were healthy HIV-negative adults with no recently reported acute infections or vaccinations. Every donor was a Caucasian adult living in Nashville, Tennessee, USA. CD4+ T cells were enriched by magnetic negative selection, after which naive cells were positively selected on CD45RA and the negative fraction was taken as the memory subset. Blood was obtained by leukapheresis, after which PBMCs were separated by Ficoll-Histopaque density gradient centrifugation and cryopreserved in liquid nitrogen vapor phase. Analytical flow cytometry was used to check the purity and quantity of every magnetically sorted T cell population. From each sorted fraction, genomic DNA was isolated and quantified by UV absorbance on a Nanodrop 2000c.

Sequences were obtained from naive CD4+ T cells from PBMCs. The sample's cell subset or site, from its label and the paper: CD45RA+ positively selected. The sequence was obtained from a man between 18 and 35 years old in good health. Some clones in this sample may be carry-over from other donors' samples. The sequence links TRBV27 to TRBJ2-3, with 7 central nucleotides matching TRBD1. Here is the DNA: TGTGCCAGCAGTTCTACAGGGGTTCCAGCCGGAGATACGCAGTATTTT. This translates into CASSSTGVPAGDTQYF.